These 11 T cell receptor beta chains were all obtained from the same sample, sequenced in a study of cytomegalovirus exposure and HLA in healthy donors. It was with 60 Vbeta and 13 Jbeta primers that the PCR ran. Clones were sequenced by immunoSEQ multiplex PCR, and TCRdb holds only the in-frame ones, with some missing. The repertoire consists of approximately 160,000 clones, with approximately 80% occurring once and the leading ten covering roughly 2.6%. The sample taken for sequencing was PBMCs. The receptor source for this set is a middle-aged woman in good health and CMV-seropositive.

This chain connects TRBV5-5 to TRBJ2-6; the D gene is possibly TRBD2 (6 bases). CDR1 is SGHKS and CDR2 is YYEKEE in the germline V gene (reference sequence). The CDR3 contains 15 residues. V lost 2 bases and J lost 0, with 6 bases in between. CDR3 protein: CASSFGGSGANVLTF. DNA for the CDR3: TGTGCCAGCAGCTTCGGGGGCTCTGGGGCCAACGTCCTGACTTTC.

CDR3 DNA sequence: TGTGCCAGCAGCCTTACAGGGGCTCCGAACACCGGGGAGCTGTTTTTT. It translates to CASSLTGAPNTGELFF. This chain joins TRBV7-2 and TRBJ2-2, with TRBD1 matching over 7 bases. From germline, CDR1 is SGHTA and CDR2 FQGNSA. The CDR3 covers 16 residues. V lost 5 bases to trimming and J lost 0 bases; unmatched junction nucleotides: 6. Full variable domain (remainder filled in from reference TRBV7-2 and TRBJ2-2): GAGVSQSPSNKVTEKGKDVELRCDPISGHTALYWYRQSLGQGLEFLIYFQGNSAPDKSGLPSDRFSAERTGGSVSTLTIQRTQQEDSAVYLCASSLTGAPNTGELFFGEGSRLTVL.

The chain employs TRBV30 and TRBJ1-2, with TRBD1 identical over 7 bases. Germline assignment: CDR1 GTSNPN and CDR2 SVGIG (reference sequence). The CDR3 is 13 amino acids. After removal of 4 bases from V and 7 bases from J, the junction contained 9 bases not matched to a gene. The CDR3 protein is CAWKTGTMGGYTF. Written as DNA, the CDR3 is TGTGCCTGGAAGACAGGGACCATGGGTGGCTACACCTTC.

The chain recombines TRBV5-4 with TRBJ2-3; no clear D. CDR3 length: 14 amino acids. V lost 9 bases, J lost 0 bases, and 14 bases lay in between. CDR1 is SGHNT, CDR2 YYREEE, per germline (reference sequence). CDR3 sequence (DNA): TGTGCCATGGCGGATCGTACTAGCACAGATACGCAGTATTTT. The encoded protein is CAMADRTSTDTQYF.

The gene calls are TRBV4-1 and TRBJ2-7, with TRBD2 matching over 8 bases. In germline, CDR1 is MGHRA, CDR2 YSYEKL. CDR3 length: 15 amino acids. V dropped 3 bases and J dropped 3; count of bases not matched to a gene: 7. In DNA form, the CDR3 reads TGCGCCAGCAGCCAGTCAAGCGGGAGTCTCTACGAGCAGTACTTC. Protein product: CASSQSSGSLYEQYF.

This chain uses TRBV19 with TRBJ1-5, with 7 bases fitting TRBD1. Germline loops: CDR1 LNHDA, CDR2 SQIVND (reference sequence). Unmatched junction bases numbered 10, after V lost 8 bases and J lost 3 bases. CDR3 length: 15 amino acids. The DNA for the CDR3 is TGTGCCAGTGGTCGGACAGGAGTTCTCAATCAGCCCCAGCATTTT. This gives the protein CASGRTGVLNQPQHF. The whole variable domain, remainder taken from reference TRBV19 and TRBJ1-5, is DGGITQSPKYLFRKEGQNVTLSCEQNLNHDAMYWYRQDPGQGLRLIYYSQIVNDFQKGDIAEGYSVSREKKESFPLTVTSAQKNPTAFYLCASGRTGVLNQPQHFGDGTRLSIL.

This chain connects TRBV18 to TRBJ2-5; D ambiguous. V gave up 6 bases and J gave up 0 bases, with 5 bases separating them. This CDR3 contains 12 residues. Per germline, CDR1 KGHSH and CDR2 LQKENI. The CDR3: CASSPYQETQYF. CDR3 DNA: TGTGCCAGCTCCCCCTACCAAGAGACCCAGTACTTC.

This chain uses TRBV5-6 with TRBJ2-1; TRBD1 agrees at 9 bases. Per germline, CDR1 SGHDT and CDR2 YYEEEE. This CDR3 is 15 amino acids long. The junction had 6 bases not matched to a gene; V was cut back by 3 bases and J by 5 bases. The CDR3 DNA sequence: TGTGCCAGCAGCTCCTTACAGGGGGCGGACAATGAGCAGTTCTTC. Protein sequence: CASSSLQGADNEQFF.

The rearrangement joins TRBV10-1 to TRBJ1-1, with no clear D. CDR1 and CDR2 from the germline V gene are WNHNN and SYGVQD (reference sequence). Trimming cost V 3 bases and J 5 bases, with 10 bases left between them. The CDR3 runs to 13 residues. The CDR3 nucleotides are TGCGCCAGCAGTGACCCCGCTACGACTGAAGCTTTCTTT. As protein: CASSDPATTEAFF.

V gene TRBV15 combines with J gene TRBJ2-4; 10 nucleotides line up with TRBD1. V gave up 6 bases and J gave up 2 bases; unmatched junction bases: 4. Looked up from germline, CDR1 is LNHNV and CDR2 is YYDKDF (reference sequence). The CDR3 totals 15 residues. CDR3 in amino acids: CATSRDRGTKNIQYF. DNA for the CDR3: TGTGCCACCAGTCGGGACAGGGGAACCAAAAACATTCAGTACTTC.

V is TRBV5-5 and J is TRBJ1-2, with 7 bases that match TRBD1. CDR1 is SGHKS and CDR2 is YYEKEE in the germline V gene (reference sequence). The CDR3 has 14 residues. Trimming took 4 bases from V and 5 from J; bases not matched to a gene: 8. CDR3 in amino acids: CASSLTGDPYGYTF. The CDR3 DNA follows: TGTGCCAGCAGCCTAACAGGGGACCCATATGGCTACACCTTC.